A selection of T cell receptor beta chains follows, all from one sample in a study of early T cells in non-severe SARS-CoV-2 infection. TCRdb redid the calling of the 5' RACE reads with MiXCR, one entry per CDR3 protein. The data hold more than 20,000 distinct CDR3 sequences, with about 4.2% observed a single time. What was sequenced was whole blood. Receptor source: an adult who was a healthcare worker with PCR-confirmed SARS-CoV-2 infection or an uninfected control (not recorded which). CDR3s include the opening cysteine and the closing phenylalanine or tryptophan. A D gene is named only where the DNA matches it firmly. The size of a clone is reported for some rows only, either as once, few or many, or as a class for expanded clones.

CASSFPGSDEQFF	TGTGCCAGCAGTTTTCCAGGGTCGGATGAGCAGTTCTTC	many	TRBJ2-1	TRBV27	NA
CSAREVGAQPQHF	TGCAGTGCTAGAGAGGTCGGGGCCCAGCCCCAGCATTTT	many	TRBJ1-5	TRBV20-1	NA
CASSETGMLQPQHF	TGTGCCAGCAGTGAAACGGGGATGCTTCAGCCCCAGCATTTT	many	TRBJ1-5	TRBV2	NA
CASSLANTDTQYF	TGTGCCAGCAGCTTAGCAAACACAGATACGCAGTATTTT	NA	TRBJ2-3	TRBV7-7	NA
CSAEDRSNQPQHF	TGCAGTGCTGAGGACCGCAGCAATCAGCCCCAGCATTTT	NA	TRBJ1-5	TRBV20-1	NA
CASTLLSSYNSPLHF	TGTGCCAGCACCCTCTTGAGCTCCTATAATTCACCCCTCCACTTT	many	TRBJ1-6	TRBV28	NA
CASSVVSDTQYF	TGTGCCAGCAGCGTAGTCTCAGATACGCAGTATTTT	few	TRBJ2-3	TRBV9	NA
CASSPRQDRKPYEQYF	TGTGCCAGCAGCCCGAGACAGGACAGGAAGCCCTACGAGCAGTACTTC	many	TRBJ2-7	TRBV9	TRBD1
CASSTGTGRDEQYF	TGCGCCAGCAGCACCGGGACAGGTAGGGACGAGCAGTACTTC	many	TRBJ2-7	TRBV5-1	TRBD1
CSARDPSGGNSYEQYF	TGCAGTGCTAGAGACCCAAGCGGGGGTAATTCCTACGAGCAGTACTTC	many	TRBJ2-7	TRBV20-1	TRBD2
CASSRVGFYEQYF	TGTGCCAGCAGTCGGGTAGGCTTCTACGAGCAGTACTTC	many	TRBJ2-7	TRBV3-1	NA
CASSGGTTANTGELFF	TGTGCCAGCTCCGGGGGAACGACAGCGAACACCGGGGAGCTGTTTTTT	many	TRBJ2-2	TRBV28	NA
CASSLVRVRGAGNEQFF	TGTGCCAGCAGTTTAGTCAGGGTGCGGGGGGCTGGGAATGAGCAGTTCTTC	many	TRBJ2-1	TRBV27	TRBD2
CASSGQGANTGELFF	TGTGCCAGCAGTGGACAGGGGGCTAACACCGGGGAGCTGTTTTTT	NA	TRBJ2-2	TRBV28	TRBD1
CASSLGRAGTGELFF	TGCGCCAGCAGCTTGGGCAGGGCAGGTACCGGGGAGCTGTTTTTT	few	TRBJ2-2	TRBV5-1	NA
CASSVLRGAETQYF	TGTGCCAGCAGCGTCTTGAGGGGCGCGGAGACCCAGTACTTC	few	TRBJ2-5	TRBV11-2	NA
CSKTSGGASDTQYF	TGCAGTAAGACTAGCGGGGGGGCATCAGATACGCAGTATTTT	NA	TRBJ2-3	TRBV20-1	TRBD2
CASTPRGGKFTGELFF	TGTGCCAGCACTCCCCGGGGGGGGAAGTTTACCGGGGAGCTGTTTTTT	NA	TRBJ2-2	TRBV6-2/TRBV6-3	TRBD2
CASSLVVSTNTGELFF	TGTGCCAGCAGCTTAGTAGTGTCAACTAACACCGGGGAGCTGTTTTTT	NA	TRBJ2-2	TRBV7-8	NA
CASSPHADTQYF	TGTGCCAGCTCACCACATGCAGATACGCAGTATTTT	many	TRBJ2-3	TRBV18	NA
CASSLRVYGANVLTF	TGTGCCAGCAGCTTGCGGGTTTATGGGGCCAACGTCCTGACTTTC	few	TRBJ2-6	TRBV5-4	NA
CASSLEGAGANVLTF	TGTGCCAGCAGCTTAGAAGGGGCTGGGGCCAACGTCCTGACTTTC	many	TRBJ2-6	TRBV7-8	NA
CASSLVSTPTTDTQYF	TGTGCCAGCAGCTTAGTTTCTACCCCCACCACAGATACGCAGTATTTT	many	TRBJ2-3	TRBV7-2	NA
CASSQGLAGVGTQYF	TGTGCCAGCAGCCAAGGACTAGCGGGAGTAGGTACGCAGTATTTT	few	TRBJ2-3	TRBV6-1	TRBD2
CASSLDRGNTEAFF	TGTGCCAGCAGCCTAGACAGGGGGAACACTGAAGCTTTCTTT	NA	TRBJ1-1	TRBV7-8	TRBD1
CASSPPARVGYTF	TGTGCCAGCAGCCCACCCGCGCGGGTTGGCTACACCTTC	few	TRBJ1-2	TRBV5-6	NA
CASSPRRLAGVPDTQYF	TGTGCCAGCAGCCCGCGTCGCCTAGCGGGAGTACCAGATACGCAGTATTTT	many	TRBJ2-3	TRBV21-1	NA
CSVEGGSGSGEQYF	TGCAGCGTTGAAGGGGGTAGCGGGAGCGGCGAGCAGTACTTC	medium-sized	TRBJ2-7	TRBV29-1	TRBD2
CSASVDSTDTQYF	TGCAGTGCTAGTGTGGATAGCACAGATACGCAGTATTTT	NA	TRBJ2-3	TRBV20-1	NA
CASSVTVLAGNLINNEQFF	TGTGCCAGCAGCGTGACCGTGCTAGCGGGTAATTTAATAAACAATGAGCAGTTCTTC	many	TRBJ2-1	TRBV7-9	TRBD2
CASSGQQMGNEQFF	TGTGCCAGCAGTGGACAGCAAATGGGCAATGAGCAGTTCTTC	many	TRBJ2-1	TRBV2	NA
CATKQGVWMNTEAFF	TGTGCCACCAAACAGGGGGTGTGGATGAACACTGAAGCTTTCTTT	many	TRBJ1-1	TRBV6-1	TRBD1